This is a list of T cell receptor beta chains from one sample in a study of T cell responses to AZD1222 COVID-19 vaccine. The assay was immunoSEQ multiplex PCR, and TCRdb's table has in-frame clones only and misses some. The data contain 180,000 or so clones, 85% to 95% of them seen just once; the ten biggest clones take up approximately 0.6%. Sequences were derived from peripheral blood, sampled on day 0 of AZD1222 vaccination. These receptors all come from an adult in good health. Both conserved end residues are part of each CDR3. A D gene is named only where the DNA matches it firmly.

>NA|TRBJ1-6|TRBV5-6
TGTGCCAGCAACCGACAGGAGAATTCACCCCTCCACTTT
CASNRQENSPLHF
>NA|TRBJ1-1|TRBV30
TGTGCCCAAAGTGGGGGCCGGACTGAAGCTTTCTTT
CAQSGGRTEAFF
>TRBD2|TRBJ2-3|TRBV30
TGTGCCTGGAGTGTACGAGTGTTAGCGGGGAGAGATACGCAGTATTTT
CAWSVRVLAGRDTQYF
>NA|TRBJ2-1|TRBV18
TGTGCCAGCTCACCGGGACCAAACAATGAGCAGTTCTTC
CASSPGPNNEQFF
>NA|TRBJ1-6|TRBV7-9
TGTGCCAGCAGTCTCGACAGACTGGTCAATTCACCCCTCCACTTT
CASSLDRLVNSPLHF
>TRBD1|TRBJ2-7|TRBV5-1
TGCGCCAGCAGCCCAGCAACCGGGACAGACTCCTACGAGCAGTACTTC
CASSPATGTDSYEQYF
>NA|TRBJ2-2|TRBV10-1
TGCGCCAGCAGCCTGACTAGAATAACGAACACCGGGGAGCTGTTTTTT
CASSLTRITNTGELFF
>NA|TRBJ1-1|TRBV19
TGTGCCTCGGCAGGGGCGAACACTGAAGCTTTCTTT
CASAGANTEAFF
>TRBD1|TRBJ2-1|TRBV5-6
TGTGCCAGCAGCTGGGGACAGGGAAATGAGCAGTTCTTC
CASSWGQGNEQFF
>NA|TRBJ1-2|TRBV19
TGTGCCAGTATGGGGGGTGTGGAGGGCTACACCTTC
CASMGGVEGYTF
>NA|TRBJ2-1|TRBV5-4
TGTGCCAGCAGCCTAAACAATGAGCAGTTCTTC
CASSLNNEQFF
>NA|TRBJ2-5|TRBV4-2
TGTGCCAGCAGCCAAGATATGGTAGCGCGCGAGACCCAGTACTTC
CASSQDMVARETQYF
>TRBD1|TRBJ1-4|TRBV4-2
TGTGCCAGCAGCCAAGAGTTACAGGGGTATCGGAAACTGTTTTTT
CASSQELQGYRKLFF
>NA|TRBJ1-4|TRBV30
TGTGCCTGGAGTGTAGTTGGAGCTAATGAAAAACTGTTTTTT
CAWSVVGANEKLFF
>NA|TRBJ1-1|TRBV29-1
TGCAGCGTTGAGGGACGGATGAACACTGAAGCTTTCTTT
CSVEGRMNTEAFF
>NA|TRBJ1-1|TRBV28
TGTGCCAGCACCCCTTTGAGACGAACGGCGACTGAAGCTTTCTTT
CASTPLRRTATEAFF
>NA|TRBJ2-6|TRBV5-6
TGTGCCAGCAGCTTTGGAGCGGCAGGGGTACTCTCTGGGGCCAACGTCCTGACTTTC
CASSFGAAGVLSGANVLTF
>NA|TRBJ2-7|TRBV5-4
TGTGCCAGCAGCTTGGACAGACTCTACGAGCAGTACTTC
CASSLDRLYEQYF
>NA|TRBJ2-7|TRBV5-1
TGCGCCAGCAGCCCCGGGACCCCAGCTAAGCAGTACTTC
CASSPGTPAKQYF
>NA|TRBJ2-7|TRBV29-1
TGCAGCGTTGAACTTGCTAACACTCATTTCGGCGAGCAGTACTTC
CSVELANTHFGEQYF
>NA|TRBJ1-6|TRBV6-5
TGTGCCACTAGAGAGGCACCCTATAATTCACCCCTCCACTTT
CATREAPYNSPLHF
>NA|TRBJ2-7|TRBV13
TGTGCCAGCAGCTTCATAACGGGTGAGCAGTACTTC
CASSFITGEQYF
>NA|TRBJ1-2|TRBV30
TGTGCCTGGGAGACACCTAACTATGGCTACACCTTC
CAWETPNYGYTF